Following are 16 T cell receptor beta chains from one sample sequenced in a study of T cells in women clearing cervical HPV infection. The assay was immunoSEQ multiplex PCR, and TCRdb's table has in-frame clones only and misses some. The sample has tens of thousands of clones. The specimen was blood buffy coat. The receptors were gathered from a woman between 18 and 70 years old with a cervical HPV16 infection that either progressed to CIN3+ or cleared (not recorded which).

For this clone: The read terminates 3 residues before the CDR3 end, so the remaining end is supplied by the germline J gene. The genes are TRBV7-9 and TRBJ1-2, with D perhaps matching TRBD1 (5 bases). The CDR3 loop spans 15 amino acids. Trimming stripped 2 bases from V and 2 bases from J, with 12 bases between. Germline CDR1 reads SEHNR; CDR2 reads FQNEAQ (reference sequence). CDR3 loop: CASSLSGGRNYGYTF. The sequenced part of the CDR3 DNA is TGTGCCAGCAGCTTATCGGGGGGGAGAAACTATGGC.

CDR3 in amino acids: CSAKFSGTSIYNEQFF. Partial CDR3 DNA: TGCAGTGCTAAATTTTCCGGGACTAGCATCTACAATGAG. The chain employs TRBV20-1 and TRBJ2-1; 9 nucleotides line up with TRBD2. The read finishes 3 residues shy of the CDR3 end, and the germline J gene is used to complete it. The germline gives CDR1 DFQATT, CDR2 SNEGSKA (reference sequence). The CDR3 is made up of 16 amino acids. J gave up 3 bases and V 4 bases, and 10 bases lay outside the gene matches.

Of note for this clone: Read coverage stops 3 residues before the CDR3 terminus; the germline J gene supplies the remainder. The chain combines TRBV10-2 with TRBJ2-5; the match to TRBD2 covers 15 bases. J lost 4 bases, V lost 5 bases, and 5 bases had no gene match. Germline V gene sequence: CDR1 WSHSY, CDR2 SAAADI. The CDR3 is 16 amino acids. This CDR3 reads CASSPGLAGGSETQYF. CDR3 bases read: TGCGCCAGCAGTCCGGGACTAGCGGGAGGATCAGAGACC.

CDR3: CAWSYDRVGISPLHF. Partial CDR3 DNA: TGTGCCTGGAGTTACGACAGGGTAGGGATTTCACCC. J is TRBJ1-6 and V is TRBV30; 7 nucleotides align to TRBD1. Coverage ceases 3 residues before the CDR3 finishes, and the germline J gene fills in the end. The CDR3 covers 15 residues. Trimming removed 2 bases from V and 9 bases from J; junction bases left unmatched: 10. Germline V gene data show CDR1 as GTSNPN and CDR2 as SVGIG (reference sequence). The full variable domain, in which reference TRBV30 and TRBJ1-6 provide the parts outside the CDR3, is SQTIHQWPATLVQPVGSPLSLECTVEGTSNPNLYWYRQAAGRGLQLLFYSVGIGQISSEVPQNLSASRPQDRQFILSSKKLLLSDSGFYLCAWSYDRVGISPLHFGNGTRLTVT.

A word on this clone: The read gets to within 3 residues of the CDR3 end, and the germline J gene fills in the rest. V is TRBV7-9 and J is TRBJ2-2; weak D call: TRBD1 (6 bases). Germline CDR1 SEHNR, CDR2 FQNEAQ (reference sequence). This CDR3 spans 14 amino acids. The DNA read from the CDR3 is TGTGCCAGCAGCTTACCACAGGGAAACGAAAAG. Translating gives CASSLPQGNEK. The whole CDR3 protein is CASSLPQGNEKLFF.

A remark on this clone: The read stops 3 residues short of the end of the CDR3; the missing end is completed from the germline J gene. The J gene is TRBJ2-5, the V gene TRBV30; 7 bases align to TRBD1. Germline values: CDR1 GTSNPN, CDR2 SVGIG (reference sequence). The V segment lost 1 base and the J segment 7 bases; nucleotides outside the gene matches: 12. This CDR3 has 15 amino acids. The part of the CDR3 DNA that was read is TGTGCCTGGAGTGCAGACTCGCTGAGGGGGCCGACC. This gives the protein CAWSADSLRGPT. The whole CDR3 region reads CAWSADSLRGPTQYF.

In regard to this clone: The read stops 3 residues short of the end of the CDR3; the missing end is completed from the germline J gene. The rearrangement links TRBV18 to TRBJ2-3; 7 bases line up with TRBD2. The J segment lost 3 bases and the V segment lost 6 bases, leaving 18 bases of the junction unmatched. This CDR3 has 18 residues. From germline, CDR1 is KGHSH and CDR2 LQKENI. CDR3 bases read: TGTGCCAGCTCCCCTTTGAAAGCGGGGACTGGGGGGACAGATACG. It translates to CASSPLKAGTGGTDT. The whole CDR3 region reads CASSPLKAGTGGTDTQYF.

Comments on this clone: The read halts 3 residues ahead of the CDR3 end, with the missing end drawn from the germline J gene. This chain connects TRBV19 to TRBJ2-7; no clear D. V lost 3 bases and J 3 bases, leaving 9 bases between the germline ends. Germline V gene lookup returns CDR1 LNHDA and CDR2 SQIVND (reference sequence). The CDR3 is 13 amino acids. The sequenced part of the CDR3 DNA is TGTGCCAGTAGTATCCACCCAGACTACGAG. It codes for CASSIHPDYE. The entire CDR3 reads CASSIHPDYEQYF.

A remark on this clone: The read ends 3 residues early relative to the CDR3; the germline J gene fills the gap. This sequence joins TRBV6-2 or TRBV6-3 and TRBJ1-1, with 9 bases that match TRBD1. Per the germline V gene, CDR1 is MNHEY and CDR2 is SVGEGT. The CDR3 length is 16 residues. V dropped 10 bases and J dropped 1; count of bases not matched to a gene: 13. The DNA read from the CDR3 is TGTGCCACGGGTGAGTTAACAGGGGGCCGGAACACTGAA. Translation: CATGELTGGRNTE. The whole CDR3 is CATGELTGGRNTEAFF.

On this clone itself: The read stops 3 residues short of the end of the CDR3; the missing end is completed from the germline J gene. The chain carries TRBV7-3 and TRBJ2-2; a possible D gene is TRBD2 (6 bases). V gave up 2 bases and J gave up 1 base, with 11 bases separating them. CDR1 SGHTA and CDR2 FQGTGA come from the germline V gene. This CDR3 has 16 residues. CDR3 amino acids: CASSLFGSGNTGELFF. CDR3 DNA (partial): TGTGCCAGCAGCTTATTTGGTAGCGGGAACACCGGGGAG. Variable domain in full (rest from reference TRBV7-3 and TRBJ2-2): GAGVSQTPSNKVTEKGKYVELRCDPISGHTALYWYRQSLGQGPEFLIYFQGTGAADDSGLPNDRFFAVRPEGSVSTLKIQRTERGDSAVYLCASSLFGSGNTGELFFGEGSRLTVL.

Turning to this clone: The read stops 3 residues short of the end of the CDR3; the missing end is completed from the germline J gene. The chain joins TRBV2 to TRBJ2-3, with D hard to call. The V end was cut by 3 bases, the J end by 6 bases, with 13 bases between. CDR3 length: 14 residues. Germline V gene data show CDR1 as SNHLY and CDR2 as FYNNEI. CDR3 protein: CASSDRSSKDTQYF. The part of the CDR3 DNA that was read is TGTGCCAGCAGTGATAGAAGCTCAAAGGATACG.

About this clone: The sequence runs out 3 residues before the end of the CDR3; the remainder is reconstructed from the germline J gene. The sample carries other DNA sequences with the same CDR3. J is TRBJ2-2 and V is TRBV5-1; D is unresolved. Per germline, CDR1 SGHRS and CDR2 YFSETQ. V lost 0 bases, J lost 6 bases, and 9 bases lay in between. The CDR3 totals 14 residues. The sequenced part of the CDR3 DNA is TGCGCCAGCAGCTTGGGGCAAAAGGCCGGGGAG. Translated: CASSLGQKAGE. The entire CDR3 reads CASSLGQKAGELFF.

Turning to this clone: Coverage ceases 3 residues before the CDR3 finishes, and the germline J gene fills in the end. The chain employs TRBV19 and TRBJ1-1; a weak D match, TRBD1 (6 bases). Germline loops: CDR1 LNHDA, CDR2 SQIVND (reference sequence). CDR3 length: 16 amino acids. Trimming stripped 3 bases from V and 0 bases from J, with 14 bases between. CDR3 DNA (partial): TGTGCCAGTAGTATTCTAGACAGGACAATGAACACTGAA. Translation: CASSILDRTMNTE. The whole CDR3 is CASSILDRTMNTEAFF.

About this clone itself: The read stops 3 residues short of the end of the CDR3; the missing end is completed from the germline J gene. The chain has TRBV5-1 and TRBJ2-3; D is perhaps TRBD1 (6 bases). Germline V gene data show CDR1 as SGHRS and CDR2 as YFSETQ. The V end lost 4 bases, the J end lost 5 bases, and 17 bases lay between the germline ends. This CDR3 contains 15 residues. The CDR3 protein is CASSLLPGAGDTQYF. Partial CDR3 DNA: TGCGCCAGCAGCCTACTCCCAGGGGCCGGAGATACG. The full variable domain, rest sourced from reference TRBV5-1 and TRBJ2-3, is KAGVTQTPRYLIKTRGQQVTLSCSPISGHRSVSWYQQTPGQGLQFLFEYFSETQRNKGNFPGRFSGRQFSNSRSEMNVSTLELGDSALYLCASSLLPGAGDTQYFGPGTRLTVL.

Remarks on this clone: The read ends 3 residues before the CDR3 terminus; that terminus is restored from the germline J gene. The chain joins TRBV18 to TRBJ2-6; 9 nucleotides match TRBD1. V shed 8 bases, J shed 1 base, and the junction held 6 bases outside the gene matches. CDR1 is KGHSH and CDR2 is LQKENI in the germline V gene. The CDR3 spans 16 residues. Here the CDR3 reads CASHGQGKSGANVLTF. The CDR3 bases that were read are TGTGCCAGCCATGGACAGGGGAAATCTGGGGCCAACGTC.

As to this clone: The read gets to within 3 residues of the CDR3 end, and the germline J gene fills in the rest. V and J are TRBV19 and TRBJ1-4; TRBD1 agrees at 7 bases. Per the germline V gene, CDR1 is LNHDA and CDR2 is SQIVND (reference sequence). This CDR3 spans 15 amino acids. J was trimmed by 5 bases and V by 4 bases; bases with no gene match: 7. The CDR3 sequence is CASSSRQGPNEKLFF. The DNA read from the CDR3 is TGTGCCAGTAGTAGCCGACAGGGCCCCAATGAAAAA.